These T cell receptor beta chains were read from a single sample in a study of T cell changes during pregnancy in multiple sclerosis. TCRdb keeps only in-frame clones here, not all; method: immunoSEQ multiplex PCR. This sample has over 70,000 clones, with approximately 94% found just once. The sequencing used peripheral blood, collected in the third trimester of pregnancy. These receptors were collected from a female donor with multiple sclerosis, enrolled in a pregnancy study. CDR3s include the opening cysteine and the closing phenylalanine or tryptophan. Each record gives: J gene, D gene, V gene, clone size, CDR3 DNA, CDR3 protein. D genes are given only for firm matches. Not every row has a clone size; where given, it reads once, few, many or a size class.

>TRBJ1-2|.|TRBV7-2|.
TGTGCCAGCAGCTCGTCGCCCGTTGGGGCCACCTATGGCTACACCTTC
CASSSSPVGATYGYTF
>TRBJ1-5|.|TRBV19|.
TGTGCCAGTAGTATAGTTCAGATCAATCAGCCCCAGCATTTT
CASSIVQINQPQHF
>TRBJ1-2|.|TRBV28|.
TGTGCCAGCAGTGTACAGGGCTGGGGCTACACCTTC
CASSVQGWGYTF
>TRBJ1-5|.|TRBV18|once
TGTGCCAGCTCACCCGGCAGGGCCCATCAGCCCCAGCATTTT
CASSPGRAHQPQHF
>TRBJ2-5|TRBD1|TRBV11-3|.
TGTGCCAGCAGTCGCGGACAGGGTCTAACCCAGTACTTC
CASSRGQGLTQYF
>TRBJ2-1|TRBD2|TRBV4-2|.
TGTGCCAGCAGCCAGGCTAGCGGGGTCAATGAGCAGTTCTTC
CASSQASGVNEQFF
>TRBJ2-3|TRBD2|TRBV7-8|.
TGTGCCAGCAGCCCCCGGACTAGGCTTACAGATACGCAGTATTTT
CASSPRTRLTDTQYF
>TRBJ2-6|.|TRBV19|.
TGTGCCAGTAGTATAGCGGGGATGTCTGGGGCCAACGTCCTGACTTTC
CASSIAGMSGANVLTF
>TRBJ1-1|TRBD1|TRBV4-1|few
TGCGCCAGCAGCCCTGTACAGGGGACTGAAGCTTTCTTT
CASSPVQGTEAFF
>TRBJ2-2|.|TRBV5-6|.
TGTGCCAGCAGCGCGGCCTATAGCGGGGAGCTGTTTTTT
CASSAAYSGELFF
>TRBJ2-2|TRBD2|TRBV6-6|.
TGTGCCAGCATCCGGGGGGGGGAACCCGGGGAGCTGTTTTTT
CASIRGGEPGELFF
>TRBJ2-5|.|TRBV29-1|.
TGCAGCGGTGTGACGGGAGAAGCTGGAGAGACCCAGTACTTC
CSGVTGEAGETQYF
>TRBJ1-1|TRBD1|TRBV4-2|.
TGTGCCAGCAGCCATGGACAGGGAGGTAGCACTGAAGCTTTCTTT
CASSHGQGGSTEAFF
>TRBJ2-5|TRBD1|TRBV19|.
TGTGCCAGTAGTACTCAGACAGGGGGCGCGGGAGAGACCCAGTACTTC
CASSTQTGGAGETQYF
>TRBJ2-7|.|TRBV20-1|.
TGCAGTGCTAGGGGCGCGGGCGAGCAGTACTTC
CSARGAGEQYF
>TRBJ1-1|.|TRBV7-9|.
TGTGCCAGCGAATCCAGGGGATCCACTGAAGCTTTCTTT
CASESRGSTEAFF
>TRBJ1-1|.|TRBV2|.
TGTGCCAGCAGTGATGAGGGGAACACTGAAGCTTTCTTT
CASSDEGNTEAFF
>TRBJ2-7|TRBD1|TRBV11-2|.
TGTGCCAGCAGCCCGAGGACAGGGAGGAACGAGCAGTACTTC
CASSPRTGRNEQYF
>TRBJ2-1|TRBD2|TRBV19|.
TGTGCCAGTAGTATGCGTAGCGGGATCCAGGAGTTCTTC
CASSMRSGIQEFF
>TRBJ1-1|TRBD1|TRBV29-1|.
TGCAGCGTTGAAGATACCGGGACAGGGCGAACTTTCTTT
CSVEDTGTGRTFF
>TRBJ1-5|TRBD1|TRBV11-2|.
TGTGCCAGCAGCTTTCGGGACAGTCAGCCCCAGCATTTT
CASSFRDSQPQHF
>TRBJ1-1|TRBD1|TRBV19|.
TGTGCCAGTAACTCGGGGACAGGGGGCACTGAAGCTTTCTTT
CASNSGTGGTEAFF
>TRBJ2-7|TRBD2|TRBV5-4|.
TGTGCCAGCAGCTTGGAAGGCGGGAGGGCGGGTGAGCAGTACTTC
CASSLEGGRAGEQYF
>TRBJ2-1|.|TRBV29-1|.
TGCAGCGTGGACCACTGGGCCTCGGGGGATGAGCAGTTCTTC
CSVDHWASGDEQFF
>TRBJ2-2|.|TRBV9|.
TGTGCCAGCAGCGCCTATGACGCATCCGGCGGCGGGGAGCTGTTTTTT
CASSAYDASGGGELFF
>TRBJ1-5|TRBD1|TRBV5-4|.
TGTGCCAGCAGCTTGTACGGACAGGGGTATCAGCCCCAGCATTTT
CASSLYGQGYQPQHF
>TRBJ1-1|TRBD1|TRBV9|.
TGTGCCAGCAGCGCCTCCTCTGACAGGGTGAACACTGAAGCTTTCTTT
CASSASSDRVNTEAFF
>TRBJ1-2|.|TRBV28|.
TGTGCCAGCAGACCTCCTCAGGGAATCTATGGCTACACCTTC
CASRPPQGIYGYTF
>TRBJ2-7|TRBD2|TRBV7-8|.
TGTGCCAGCAGCTTATTAGCATCGGGAGGGCCTAAGTACGAGCAGTACTTC
CASSLLASGGPKYEQYF